One and the same sample provided the 14 T cell receptor beta chains below, sequenced in a study of beta chain features in type 1 diabetes. The study reverse transcribed the entire isolated RNA, so it sequenced expressed TCRB transcripts. Here immunoSEQ multiplex PCR was the method, and the copy in TCRdb shows in-frame clones only, minus some. The data hold roughly 370,000 clones, with approximately 15% observed a single time. Source material: naive CD4+ T cells from blood. These receptors originate from a man younger than 45 in good health.

The V gene is TRBV4-3, the J gene TRBJ1-1; the match to TRBD1 covers 8 bases. Germline V gene sequence: CDR1 LGHNA, CDR2 YSLEER. With V trimmed by 1 base and J by 4 bases, 2 bases remained unmatched. The CDR3 consists of 14 residues. DNA for the CDR3: TGCGCCAGCAGCCAAGGACAGGGGTTCACTGAAGCTTTCTTT. Translation gives CASSQGQGFTEAFF.

This chain connects TRBV2 to TRBJ1-1; D call uncertain. Trimming removed 5 bases at V and 6 bases at J, with 7 bases between. Germline CDR1 is SNHLY and CDR2 is FYNNEI. This CDR3 contains 11 residues. The CDR3 sequence is CASSYGAEAFF. The CDR3 DNA follows: TGTGCCAGCAGTTACGGCGCTGAAGCTTTCTTT.

The CDR3: CSVDLNRGITEAFF. The CDR3, as DNA: TGCAGCGTTGACCTAAACAGGGGAATTACTGAAGCTTTCTTT. The V and J genes are TRBV29-1 and TRBJ1-1, with 7 positions matching TRBD1. The CDR3 is made up of 14 amino acids. V lost 3 bases, J lost 5 bases, and 9 bases stayed unmatched. Germline V gives CDR1 SQVTM, CDR2 ANQGSEA.

This chain links TRBV7-9 with TRBJ1-2; 7 bases line up with TRBD1. The CDR3 runs 16 residues. J lost 4 bases, V lost 5 bases, and 13 bases had no gene match. Germline V lookup: CDR1 SEHNR, CDR2 FQNEAQ (reference sequence). The CDR3 bases are TGTGCCAGCAGCCACGGGACAGCTAAATCGGGCTATGGCTACACCTTC. This translates into CASSHGTAKSGYGYTF.

This clone was detected a few times. V is TRBV7-2 and J is TRBJ2-3; D is perhaps TRBD2 (6 bases). Deletions cut 5 bases from V and 2 bases from J, with 11 bases between. The CDR3 sequence is 14 residues long. CDR1 is SGHTA and CDR2 is FQGNSA in the germline V gene. CDR3 loop: CASSRDFFTDTQYF. The CDR3 nucleotides are TGTGCCAGCAGCCGGGACTTTTTCACAGATACGCAGTATTTT.

This chain uses TRBV7-6 with TRBJ2-7; D possibly corresponds to TRBD1 (5 bases). There are 13 residues in the CDR3. In germline, CDR1 is SGHVS, CDR2 FNYEAQ. V lost 6 bases, J lost 3 bases, and 12 bases lay in between. The CDR3 DNA reads TGTGCCAGCAGGTCAGGGCCTTACTACGAGCAGTACTTC. It codes for CASRSGPYYEQYF. The complete variable domain, with remaining parts taken from reference TRBV7-6 and TRBJ2-7, reads GAGVSQSPRYKVTKRGQDVALRCDPISGHVSLYWYRQALGQGPEFLTYFNYEAQQDKSGLPNDRFSAERPEGSISTLTIQRTEQRDSAMYRCASRSGPYYEQYFGPGTRLTVT.

This clone has only a few counts. The chain employs TRBV19 and TRBJ1-2, with D maybe TRBD1 (6 bases). The CDR3 consists of 14 residues. Trimming left V 5 bases short and J 5 bases short, with 15 bases between. Germline assignment: CDR1 LNHDA and CDR2 SQIVND (reference sequence). The CDR3 nucleotides are TGTGCCAGTAGTCCAGGGGCTCTCGGATATGGCTACACCTTC. Translating it yields CASSPGALGYGYTF.

The chain joins TRBV7-2 to TRBJ1-1; D is uncertain. CDR1 is SGHTA, CDR2 FQGNSA, per germline. The CDR3 runs to 15 residues. V dropped 4 bases and J dropped 4 bases, with 16 bases sitting between them. In nucleotides, the CDR3 is TGTGCCAGCAGCTCGACTCAGGTAGGGAGCACTGAAGCTTTCTTT. Translating it yields CASSSTQVGSTEAFF.

The V call is TRBV9, the J call TRBJ1-2; D is perhaps TRBD1 (5 bases). The CDR3 extends over 15 amino acids. Deletions cut 0 bases from V and 4 bases from J, with 13 bases between. The germline CDR1 and CDR2 sequences are SGDLS and YYNGEE. CDR3 region: CASSVAMEGIYGYTF. In DNA form, the CDR3 reads TGTGCCAGCAGCGTAGCGATGGAGGGGATCTATGGCTACACCTTC.

This clone has more than one count but fewer than ten. This chain links TRBV7-8 with TRBJ1-1, with no clear D. V lost 2 bases and J lost 10, with 11 bases in between. Germline loops: CDR1 SGHVS, CDR2 FQNEAQ. The length of the CDR3 is 12 residues. This CDR3 is CASSLRREVAFF. The CDR3 region has the DNA TGTGCCAGCAGCTTACGAAGGGAAGTAGCTTTCTTT.

The V call is TRBV11-3, the J call TRBJ2-7; D call uncertain. The CDR3 consists of 13 residues. V was cut by 5 bases and J by 6 bases, with 14 bases left in between. Germline V gives CDR1 SGHNT, CDR2 YENEEA. CDR3 in amino acids: CASSTLGPGEQYV. The DNA for the CDR3 is TGTGCCAGCAGCACGCTTGGCCCCGGCGAGCAGTACGTC.

This chain uses TRBV29-1 with TRBJ1-2; D possibly corresponds to TRBD1 (5 bases). Germline V CDR1 and CDR2: SQVTM, ANQGSEA. V gave up 7 bases and J gave up 2 bases, with 17 bases separating them. The CDR3 contains 14 residues. The CDR3 reads CSASTGDPNYGYTF. The CDR3 nucleotides are TGCAGCGCATCAACCGGGGACCCGAACTATGGCTACACCTTC.

This clone was counted only a few times. The chain couples TRBV9 to TRBJ2-1; D is unclear. V was clipped by 3 bases and J by 0 bases, with 7 bases between them. Germline CDR1 reads SGDLS; CDR2 reads YYNGEE. CDR3 length: 14 residues. CDR3 nucleotides: TGTGCCAGCAGCGCTGGGGACTCCTACAATGAGCAGTTCTTC. It yields the protein CASSAGDSYNEQFF.

This sequence joins TRBV13 and TRBJ1-2; D gene unclear. There are 13 residues in the CDR3. The V gene's germline CDR1 is PRHDT and CDR2 FYEKMQ (reference sequence). Trimming cost V 1 base and J 2 bases, with 5 bases left between them. CDR3 DNA: TGTGCCAGCAGCTTAGTACCCAACTATGGCTACACCTTC. Its protein is CASSLVPNYGYTF.